This is a list of T cell receptor beta chains from one sample in a study of cytomegalovirus exposure and HLA in healthy donors. Some clones are missing from TCRdb's copy, which holds only in-frame ones; the method was immunoSEQ multiplex PCR. The sample is made up of approximately 140,000 clones, and the top ten hold approximately 1.5% of it. Sequenced: PBMCs. Every receptor here comes from a woman between 45 and 60 years old in good health and CMV-seronegative. Both conserved end residues are part of each CDR3. Fields, in order: J gene, V gene, D gene, CDR3 protein, CDR3 DNA. A D gene is named only where the DNA matches it firmly.

j_gene: TRBJ1-6; v_gene: TRBV6-5; d_gene: TRBD1; CDR3aa: CASTRGDRNNSPLHF; CDR3nt: TGTGCCAGCACCCGAGGGGACAGGAATAATTCACCCCTCCACTTT
j_gene: TRBJ1-5; v_gene: TRBV19; d_gene: -; CDR3aa: CASKSSAETHQPQHF; CDR3nt: TGTGCCAGTAAAAGTTCGGCAGAGACACATCAGCCCCAGCATTTT
j_gene: TRBJ2-1; v_gene: TRBV28; d_gene: -; CDR3aa: CASRRGNEQFF; CDR3nt: TGTGCCAGCAGAAGGGGGAATGAGCAGTTCTTC
j_gene: TRBJ2-7; v_gene: TRBV6-5; d_gene: TRBD1; CDR3aa: CASSVAGTDPYEQYF; CDR3nt: TGTGCCAGCAGCGTCGCCGGGACAGATCCCTACGAGCAGTACTTC
j_gene: TRBJ2-1; v_gene: TRBV7-6; d_gene: -; CDR3aa: CASSLSSGAFNEQFF; CDR3nt: TGTGCCAGCAGCTTAAGTAGCGGAGCCTTCAATGAGCAGTTCTTC
j_gene: TRBJ1-1; v_gene: TRBV11-2; d_gene: -; CDR3aa: CASSSTGTEAFF; CDR3nt: TGTGCCAGCAGCTCGACCGGGACAGAAGCTTTCTTT
j_gene: TRBJ2-3; v_gene: TRBV5-1; d_gene: -; CDR3aa: CASCRAGVADTQYF; CDR3nt: TGCGCCAGCTGTAGGGCAGGGGTAGCGGATACGCAGTATTTT
j_gene: TRBJ2-1; v_gene: TRBV9; d_gene: TRBD2; CDR3aa: CASSPRLGLAGDDNEQFF; CDR3nt: TGTGCCAGCAGCCCACGACTGGGACTAGCGGGAGATGATAATGAGCAGTTCTTC
j_gene: TRBJ2-7; v_gene: TRBV9; d_gene: -; CDR3aa: CASSAREGVPYEQYF; CDR3nt: TGTGCCAGCAGCGCGAGAGAGGGAGTCCCCTACGAGCAGTACTTC
j_gene: TRBJ1-2; v_gene: TRBV5-1; d_gene: -; CDR3aa: CASSTGQTLNYGYTF; CDR3nt: TGCGCCAGCAGCACCGGACAGACTCTTAACTATGGCTACACCTTC
j_gene: TRBJ1-1; v_gene: TRBV5-1; d_gene: TRBD1; CDR3aa: CASTLTGQDTEAFF; CDR3nt: TGCGCCAGCACCTTGACAGGGCAGGACACTGAAGCTTTCTTT
j_gene: TRBJ1-1; v_gene: TRBV9; d_gene: -; CDR3aa: CASSISGGATEAFF; CDR3nt: TGTGCCAGCAGCATTTCCGGGGGAGCGACTGAAGCTTTCTTT
j_gene: TRBJ2-1; v_gene: TRBV5-4; d_gene: -; CDR3aa: CASSSPRNNEQFF; CDR3nt: TGTGCCAGCAGTTCACCCAGGAACAATGAGCAGTTCTTC
j_gene: TRBJ2-7; v_gene: TRBV6-1; d_gene: -; CDR3aa: CASSDVREQYF; CDR3nt: TGTGCCAGCAGTGATGTTCGCGAGCAGTACTTC
j_gene: TRBJ1-2; v_gene: TRBV5-1; d_gene: -; CDR3aa: CASSEGDYGYTF; CDR3nt: TGCGCCAGCAGTGAGGGAGATTATGGCTACACCTTC